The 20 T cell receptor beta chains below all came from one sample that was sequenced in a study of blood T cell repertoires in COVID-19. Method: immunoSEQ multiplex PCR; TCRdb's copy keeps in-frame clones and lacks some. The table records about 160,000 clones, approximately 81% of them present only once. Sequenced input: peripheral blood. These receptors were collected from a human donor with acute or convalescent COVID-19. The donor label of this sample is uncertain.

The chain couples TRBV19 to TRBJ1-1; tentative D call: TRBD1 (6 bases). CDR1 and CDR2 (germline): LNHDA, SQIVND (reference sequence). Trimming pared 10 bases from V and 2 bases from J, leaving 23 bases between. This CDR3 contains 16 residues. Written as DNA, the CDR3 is TGTGCCACTTCTCTTACCTACGGACAGAGAAACACTGAAGCTTTCTTT. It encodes CATSLTYGQRNTEAFF.

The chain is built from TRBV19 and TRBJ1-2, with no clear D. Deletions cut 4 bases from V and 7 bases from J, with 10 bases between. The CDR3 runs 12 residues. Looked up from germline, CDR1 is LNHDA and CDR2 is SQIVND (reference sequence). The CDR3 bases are TGTGCCAGTAGTAGCGGAGGGCTTGGCTACACCTTC. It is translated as CASSSGGLGYTF.

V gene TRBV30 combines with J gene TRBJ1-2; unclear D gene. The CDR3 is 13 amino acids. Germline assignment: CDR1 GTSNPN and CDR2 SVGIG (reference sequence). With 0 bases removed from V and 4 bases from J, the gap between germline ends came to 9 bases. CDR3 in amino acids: CAWSVPSGYGYTF. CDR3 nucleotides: TGTGCCTGGAGTGTACCGTCGGGCTATGGCTACACCTTC.

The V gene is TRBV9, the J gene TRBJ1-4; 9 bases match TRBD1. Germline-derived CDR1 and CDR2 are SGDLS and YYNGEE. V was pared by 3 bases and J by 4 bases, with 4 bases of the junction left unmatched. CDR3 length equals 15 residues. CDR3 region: CASSARTGVNEKLFF. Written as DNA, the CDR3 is TGTGCCAGCAGCGCAAGGACAGGGGTTAATGAAAAACTGTTTTTT.

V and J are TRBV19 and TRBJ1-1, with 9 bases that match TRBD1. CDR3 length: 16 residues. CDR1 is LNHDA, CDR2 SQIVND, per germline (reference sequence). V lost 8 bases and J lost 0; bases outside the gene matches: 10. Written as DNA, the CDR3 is TGTGCCAGTGGCCGGGACAGGGTATTTTTGAACACTGAAGCTTTCTTT. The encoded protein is CASGRDRVFLNTEAFF. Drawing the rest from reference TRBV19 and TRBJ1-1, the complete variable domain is DGGITQSPKYLFRKEGQNVTLSCEQNLNHDAMYWYRQDPGQGLRLIYYSQIVNDFQKGDIAEGYSVSREKKESFPLTVTSAQKNPTAFYLCASGRDRVFLNTEAFFGQGTRLTVV.

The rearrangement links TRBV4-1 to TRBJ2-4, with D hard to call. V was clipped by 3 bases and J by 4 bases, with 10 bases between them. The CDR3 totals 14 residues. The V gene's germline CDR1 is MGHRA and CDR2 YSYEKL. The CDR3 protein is CASSHWYEKNIQYF. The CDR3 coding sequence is TGCGCCAGCAGCCACTGGTACGAGAAAAACATTCAGTACTTC.

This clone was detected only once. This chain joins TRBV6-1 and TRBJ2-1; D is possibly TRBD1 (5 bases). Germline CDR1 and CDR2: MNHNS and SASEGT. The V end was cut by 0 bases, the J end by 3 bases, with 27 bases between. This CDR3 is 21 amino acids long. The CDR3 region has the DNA TGTGCCAGCAGTGAAGCAGCGTCCAGGACCTTCGCCTGGGGCCTCTACAATGAGCAGTTCTTC. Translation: CASSEAASRTFAWGLYNEQFF.

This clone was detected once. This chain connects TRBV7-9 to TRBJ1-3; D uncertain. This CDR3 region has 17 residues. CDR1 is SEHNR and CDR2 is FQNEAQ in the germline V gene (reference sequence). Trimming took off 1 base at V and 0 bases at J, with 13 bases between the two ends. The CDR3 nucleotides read TGTGCCAGCAGCTTAGGCCAGAACCACTACTCTGGAAACACCATATATTTT. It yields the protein CASSLGQNHYSGNTIYF.

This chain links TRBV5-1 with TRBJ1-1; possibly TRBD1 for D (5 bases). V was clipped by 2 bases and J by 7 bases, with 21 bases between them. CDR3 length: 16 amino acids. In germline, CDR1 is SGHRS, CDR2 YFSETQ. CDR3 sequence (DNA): TGCGCCAGCAGCTTTTTCCCCGGACATGGGTCGGGTGAAGCTTTCTTT. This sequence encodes CASSFFPGHGSGEAFF.

CDR3 loop: CASSPQMNYGYTF. In DNA, the CDR3 is TGTGCCAGCAGTCCCCAGATGAACTATGGCTACACCTTC. The rearrangement links TRBV12-3 or TRBV12-4 to TRBJ1-2; D is unclear. CDR3 length: 13 amino acids. V was cut by 5 bases and J by 2 bases, with 9 bases left in between.

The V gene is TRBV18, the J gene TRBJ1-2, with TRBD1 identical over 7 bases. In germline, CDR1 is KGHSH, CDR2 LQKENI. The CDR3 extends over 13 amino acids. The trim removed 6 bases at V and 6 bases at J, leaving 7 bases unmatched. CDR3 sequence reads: CASSRRDSDGYTF. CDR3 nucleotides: TGTGCCAGCTCGCGCCGGGACAGCGATGGCTACACCTTC. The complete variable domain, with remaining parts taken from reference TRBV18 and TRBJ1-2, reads NAGVMQNPRHLVRRRGQEARLRCSPMKGHSHVYWYRQLPEEGLKFMVYLQKENIIDESGMPKERFSAEFPKEGPSILRIQQVVRGDSAAYFCASSRRDSDGYTFGSGTRLTVV.

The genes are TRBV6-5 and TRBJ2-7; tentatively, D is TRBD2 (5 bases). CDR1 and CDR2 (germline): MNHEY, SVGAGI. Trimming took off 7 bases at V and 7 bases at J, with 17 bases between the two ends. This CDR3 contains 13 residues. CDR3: CASTRNPRREQYF. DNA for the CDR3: TGTGCCAGCACCAGGAACCCACGGAGGGAGCAGTACTTC.

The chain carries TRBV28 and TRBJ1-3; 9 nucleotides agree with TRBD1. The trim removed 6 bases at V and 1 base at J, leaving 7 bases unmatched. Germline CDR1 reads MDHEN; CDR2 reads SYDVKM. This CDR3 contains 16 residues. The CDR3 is CASRLGTGKSGNTIYF. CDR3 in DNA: TGTGCCAGCAGACTCGGGACAGGGAAGTCTGGAAACACCATATATTTT. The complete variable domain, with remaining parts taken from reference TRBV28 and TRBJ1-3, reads DVKVTQSSRYLVKRTGEKVFLECVQDMDHENMFWYRQDPGLGLRLIYFSYDVKMKEKGDIPEGYSVSREKKERFSLILESASTNQTSMYLCASRLGTGKSGNTIYFGEGSWLTVV.

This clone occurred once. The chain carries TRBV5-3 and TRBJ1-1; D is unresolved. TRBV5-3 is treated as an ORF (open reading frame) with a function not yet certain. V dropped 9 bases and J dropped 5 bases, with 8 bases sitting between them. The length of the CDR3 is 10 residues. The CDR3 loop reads CAKRLTEAFF. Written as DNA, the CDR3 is TGTGCCAAAAGACTTACTGAAGCTTTCTTT.

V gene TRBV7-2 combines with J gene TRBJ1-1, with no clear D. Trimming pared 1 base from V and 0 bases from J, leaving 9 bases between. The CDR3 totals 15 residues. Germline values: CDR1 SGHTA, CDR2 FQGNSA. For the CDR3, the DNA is TGTGCCAGCAGCTTAGTGGTCGGGATGAACACTGAAGCTTTCTTT. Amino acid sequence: CASSLVVGMNTEAFF.

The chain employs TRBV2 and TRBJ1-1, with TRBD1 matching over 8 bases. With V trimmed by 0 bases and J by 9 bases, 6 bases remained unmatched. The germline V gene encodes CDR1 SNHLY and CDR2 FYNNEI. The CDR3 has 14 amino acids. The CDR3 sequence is CASSEARAGGKAFF. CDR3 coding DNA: TGTGCCAGCAGTGAAGCGCGGGCAGGGGGCAAAGCTTTCTTT.

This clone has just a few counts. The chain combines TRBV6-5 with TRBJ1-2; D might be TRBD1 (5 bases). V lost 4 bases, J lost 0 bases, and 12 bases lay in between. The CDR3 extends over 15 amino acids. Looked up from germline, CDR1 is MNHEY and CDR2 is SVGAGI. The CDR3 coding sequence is TGTGCCAGCAGTTTGGGTTACAGGTCTAACTATGGCTACACCTTC. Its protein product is CASSLGYRSNYGYTF.

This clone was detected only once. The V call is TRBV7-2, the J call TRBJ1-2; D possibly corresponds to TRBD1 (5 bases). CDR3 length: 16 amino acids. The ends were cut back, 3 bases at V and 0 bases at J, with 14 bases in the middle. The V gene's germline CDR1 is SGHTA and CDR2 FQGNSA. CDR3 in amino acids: CASSLGGTATNYGYTF. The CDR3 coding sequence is TGTGCCAGCAGCTTGGGGGGGACGGCAACTAACTATGGCTACACCTTC.

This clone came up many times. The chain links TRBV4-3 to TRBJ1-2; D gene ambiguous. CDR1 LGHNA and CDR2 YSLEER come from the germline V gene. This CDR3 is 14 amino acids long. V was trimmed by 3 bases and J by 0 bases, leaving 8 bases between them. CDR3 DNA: TGCGCCAGCAGCCAGGGGAGGACTAACTATGGCTACACCTTC. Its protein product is CASSQGRTNYGYTF.

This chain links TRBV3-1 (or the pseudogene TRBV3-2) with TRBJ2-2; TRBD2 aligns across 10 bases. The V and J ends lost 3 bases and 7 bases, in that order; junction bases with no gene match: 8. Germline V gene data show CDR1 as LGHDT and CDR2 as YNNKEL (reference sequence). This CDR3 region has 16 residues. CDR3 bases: TGTGCCAGCAGCCAGGCGAGCGGGGGGGCGATCGGGGAGCTGTTTTTT. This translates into CASSQASGGAIGELFF.